In its sample, the clone carrying this TCR delta chain is medium-sized. The same CDR3 is also encoded by other DNA sequences in this sample. TCRdb called clones anew from the reads with CATT. Here the sample spans about 4,200 delta-chain clones, around 15% being singletons. This entry comes from a study of gamma-delta chains in newborns, infants, children. At the level of the study: Microbial exposure reportedly drives polyclonal innate γδ T cell expansion after birth.

Germline CDR1 is GEAIGNYY and CDR2 is EKD. CDR3 length: 20 residues. V was pared by 0 bases and J by 0 bases, with 25 bases between. Sequencing was done on a sample of blood. The rearrangement links TRDV2 to TRDJ1; a weak D match, TRDD2 (5 bases). The sequence came from a child who was a newborn, infant or young child, either healthy, febrile or measles-vaccinated (not recorded which). This chain's CDR3 is CACDTVKGLQRGPNTDKLIF. The CDR3 DNA is TGTGCCTGTGACACCGTAAAAGGCCTACAAAGAGGGCCCAACACCGATAAACTCATCTTT.